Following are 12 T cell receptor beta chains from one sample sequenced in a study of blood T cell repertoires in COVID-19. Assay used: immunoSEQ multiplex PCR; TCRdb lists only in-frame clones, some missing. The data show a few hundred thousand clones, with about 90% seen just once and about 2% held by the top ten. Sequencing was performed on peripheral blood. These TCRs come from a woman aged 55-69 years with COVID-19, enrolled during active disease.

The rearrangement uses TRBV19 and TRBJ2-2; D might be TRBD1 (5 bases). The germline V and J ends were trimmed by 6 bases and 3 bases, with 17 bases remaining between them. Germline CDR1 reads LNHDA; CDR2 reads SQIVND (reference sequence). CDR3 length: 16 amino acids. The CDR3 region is CASRRLGQGHTGELFF. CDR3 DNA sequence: TGTGCCAGTAGGAGACTCGGGCAGGGCCACACCGGGGAGCTGTTTTTT.

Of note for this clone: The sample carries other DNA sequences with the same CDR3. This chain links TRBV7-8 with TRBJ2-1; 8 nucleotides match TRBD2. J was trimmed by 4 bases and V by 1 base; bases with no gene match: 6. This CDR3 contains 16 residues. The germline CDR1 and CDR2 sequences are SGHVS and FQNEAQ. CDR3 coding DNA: TGTGCCAGCAGCTTAGTGGGTAGCGGGGATTACAATGAGCAGTTCTTC. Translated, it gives CASSLVGSGDYNEQFF. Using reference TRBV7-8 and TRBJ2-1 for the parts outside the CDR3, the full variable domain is GAGVSQSPRYKVAKRGQDVALRCDPISGHVSLFWYQQALGQGPEFLTYFQNEAQLDKSGLPSDRFFAERPEGSVSTLKIQRTQQEDSAVYLCASSLVGSGDYNEQFFGPGTRLTVL.

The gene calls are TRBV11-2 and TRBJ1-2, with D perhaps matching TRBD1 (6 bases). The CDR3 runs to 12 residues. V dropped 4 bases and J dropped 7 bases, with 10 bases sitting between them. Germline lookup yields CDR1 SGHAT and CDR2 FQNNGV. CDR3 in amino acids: CASSYTGTGYTF. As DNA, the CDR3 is TGTGCCAGCAGCTACACAGGGACTGGCTACACCTTC.

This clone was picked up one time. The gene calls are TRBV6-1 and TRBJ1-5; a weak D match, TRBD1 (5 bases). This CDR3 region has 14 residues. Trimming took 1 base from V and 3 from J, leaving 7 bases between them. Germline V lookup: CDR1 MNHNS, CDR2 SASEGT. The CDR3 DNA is TGTGCCAGCAGTGAAGTAGGGGACAATCAGCCCCAGCATTTT. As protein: CASSEVGDNQPQHF.

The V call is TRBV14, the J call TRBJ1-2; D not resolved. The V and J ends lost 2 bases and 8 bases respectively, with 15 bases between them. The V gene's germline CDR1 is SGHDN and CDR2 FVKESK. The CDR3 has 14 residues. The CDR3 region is CASSQPSDYNGYTF. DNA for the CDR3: TGTGCCAGCAGCCAACCGTCGGACTACAACGGCTACACCTTC.

CDR3 sequence (DNA): TGTGCCAGCATCCCACAGGGGCAGGCTGGAAACACCATATATTTT. It codes for CASIPQGQAGNTIYF. This chain joins TRBV21-1 and TRBJ1-3; TRBD1, the D gene given by the table, was not confirmed from the DNA. TRBV21-1 is listed as a pseudogene. This CDR3 spans 15 amino acids.

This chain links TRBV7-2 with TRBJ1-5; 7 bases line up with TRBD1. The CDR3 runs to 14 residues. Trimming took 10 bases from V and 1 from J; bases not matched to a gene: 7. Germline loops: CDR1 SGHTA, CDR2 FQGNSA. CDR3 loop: CATSSTGSNQPQHF. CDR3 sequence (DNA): TGTGCCACCTCTTCGACAGGGAGCAATCAGCCCCAGCATTTT. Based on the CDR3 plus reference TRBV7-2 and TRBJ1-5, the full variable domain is GAGVSQSPSNKVTEKGKDVELRCDPISGHTALYWYRQSLGQGLEFLIYFQGNSAPDKSGLPSDRFSAERTGGSVSTLTIQRTQQEDSAVYLCATSSTGSNQPQHFGDGTRLSIL.

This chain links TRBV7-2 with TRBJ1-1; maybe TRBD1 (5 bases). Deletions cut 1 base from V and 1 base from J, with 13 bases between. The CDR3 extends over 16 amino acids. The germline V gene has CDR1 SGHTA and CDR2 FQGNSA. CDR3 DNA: TGTGCCAGCAGCTTAGGCGGTAGTAGGGGGAACACTGAAGCTTTCTTT. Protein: CASSLGGSRGNTEAFF.

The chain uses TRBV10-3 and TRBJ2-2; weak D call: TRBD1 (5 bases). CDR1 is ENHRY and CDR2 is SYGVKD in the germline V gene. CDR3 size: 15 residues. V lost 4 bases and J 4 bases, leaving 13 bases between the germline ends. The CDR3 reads CAISGRGPPTGELFF. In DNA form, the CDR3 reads TGTGCCATCAGTGGAAGGGGCCCTCCCACCGGGGAGCTGTTTTTT.

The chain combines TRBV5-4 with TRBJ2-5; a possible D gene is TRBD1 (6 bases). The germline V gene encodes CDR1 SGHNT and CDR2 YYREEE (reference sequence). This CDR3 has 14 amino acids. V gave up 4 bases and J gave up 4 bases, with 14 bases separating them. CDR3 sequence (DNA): TGTGCCAGCAGCGGACGGACAGAGGGAGAGACCCAGTACTTC. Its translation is CASSGRTEGETQYF.

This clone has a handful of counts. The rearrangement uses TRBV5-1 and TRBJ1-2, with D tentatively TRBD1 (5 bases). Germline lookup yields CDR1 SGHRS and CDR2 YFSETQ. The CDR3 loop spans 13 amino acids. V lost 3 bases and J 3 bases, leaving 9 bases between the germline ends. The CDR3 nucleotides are TGCGCCAGCAGCTCCGTGACAGACTATGGCTACACCTTC. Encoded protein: CASSSVTDYGYTF.

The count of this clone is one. The CDR3 region is CASSLVRGGKGEQFF. Written as DNA, the CDR3 is TGTGCCAGCAGCTTAGTGCGGGGAGGTAAGGGTGAGCAGTTCTTC. The rearrangement links TRBV7-2 to TRBJ2-1, with D possibly being TRBD2 (6 bases). The CDR3 is 15 amino acids. V dropped 1 base and J dropped 9 bases, with 16 bases sitting between them. CDR1 and CDR2 (germline): SGHTA, FQGNSA.